This passage covers 27 T cell receptor beta chains from one sample sequenced in a study of post-analysis software for immune sequencing data. Which antigens these TCRs recognize remains unknown. General observations from the study: A few TRBV segments, TRBV5-6, TRBV5-1 and TRBV20-1 among them, were found more frequent in patients than controls.

TCR beta cDNA libraries had unique molecular identifiers. A single record per CDR3 protein comes from TCRdb applying MiXCR to the PCR reads. The table lists approximately 690,000 distinct CDR3 sequences, approximately 60% of them singletons. The sample taken for sequencing was blood. Every receptor here comes from a girl aged 2-10 years with multiple sclerosis.

The chain links TRBV7-9 to TRBJ2-1; D is perhaps TRBD1 (7 bases). V dropped 4 bases and J dropped 8 bases, with 18 bases sitting between them. The CDR3 contains 15 residues. The germline gives CDR1 SEHNR, CDR2 FQNEAQ (reference sequence). CDR3 in amino acids: CASSSGGTPAHEQFF. For the CDR3, the DNA is TGTGCCAGCAGCTCAGGGGGGACCCCAGCCCATGAGCAGTTCTTC.

The rearrangement links TRBV12-3 or TRBV12-4 to TRBJ2-3; D uncertain. V was shortened by 6 bases and J by 3 bases, with 22 bases between the two germline ends. CDR3 length: 17 residues. As DNA, the CDR3 is TGTGCCAGCAGCGTGGAGATTGGGATTGGTAGAACAGATACGCAGTATTTT. Translation gives CASSVEIGIGRTDTQYF.

Details on this clonotype: One end of the junction fails to match germline, which may point to a read error. This rearrangement joins TRBV2 to TRBJ2-7, with D perhaps TRBD1 (5 bases). The CDR3 sequence is 12 residues long. Germline V CDR1 and CDR2: SNHLY, FYNNEI. CDR3 amino acids: CANSESRVEQYF. The DNA for the CDR3 is TGTGCCAACAGTGAGTCCAGGGTCGAGCAGTACTTC.

In its sample, this clonotype was seen a few times. V and J are TRBV2 and TRBJ2-4; no clear D gene. The CDR3 is made up of 10 amino acids. The germline V gene encodes CDR1 SNHLY and CDR2 FYNNEI. V lost 8 bases and J 5 bases, leaving 4 bases between the germline ends. CDR3 nucleotides: TGTGCCAGCCGTCAAAACATTCAGTACTTC. Protein: CASRQNIQYF.

This clonotype was found a few times. The chain carries TRBV20-1 and TRBJ2-7, with TRBD1 matching over 7 bases. V lost 6 bases, J lost 4 bases, and 9 bases stayed unmatched. There are 13 residues in the CDR3. From germline, CDR1 is DFQATT and CDR2 SNEGSKA (reference sequence). The CDR3 nucleotides read TGCAGTGCCTTAACAGGGGACGGGTACGAGCAGTACTTC. Its protein product is CSALTGDGYEQYF.

This sequence joins TRBV5-5 and TRBJ2-7; D might be TRBD1 (5 bases). V gave up 0 bases and J gave up 6 bases, with 10 bases separating them. The CDR3 contains 13 residues. Germline-derived CDR1 and CDR2 are SGHKS and YYEKEE (reference sequence). The CDR3, as DNA: TGTGCCAGCAGCTTGGTACAGGATCTCGAGCAGTACTTC. Amino acids: CASSLVQDLEQYF.

The genes are TRBV29-1 and TRBJ2-4; unclear D gene. With 0 bases removed from V and 0 bases from J, the gap between germline ends came to 6 bases. Germline CDR1 reads SQVTM; CDR2 reads ANQGSEA. This CDR3 is 14 amino acids long. CDR3 in DNA: TGCAGCGTTGAAGATCGGGTAGCCAAAAACATTCAGTACTTC. Translation gives CSVEDRVAKNIQYF.

V usage is TRBV2 and J usage is TRBJ2-3; D possibly matches TRBD1 or TRBD2 (5 bases each). Trimming left V 4 bases short and J 1 base short, with 15 bases between. The CDR3 spans 16 residues. Germline assignment: CDR1 SNHLY and CDR2 FYNNEI. The CDR3 here is CASSVTRGRGTDTQYF. In DNA form, the CDR3 reads TGTGCCAGCAGTGTTACGAGGGGCCGCGGCACAGATACGCAGTATTTT.

This clonotype came up a few times. The chain combines TRBV7-2 with TRBJ2-3, with TRBD2 matching over 13 bases. There are 16 residues in the CDR3. With V trimmed by 5 bases and J by 3 bases, 5 bases remained unmatched. Germline V lookup: CDR1 SGHTA, CDR2 FQGNSA. CDR3 region: CASSPRLAGGTDTQYF. CDR3 DNA: TGTGCCAGCAGCCCCCGACTAGCGGGAGGAACAGATACGCAGTATTTT.

The rearrangement joins TRBV7-2 to TRBJ2-1, with D possibly TRBD2 on 5 matching bases. CDR1 is SGHTA, CDR2 FQGNSA, per germline. The CDR3 covers 16 residues. V lost 1 base and J 4 bases, leaving 14 bases between the germline ends. The CDR3 loop is CASSLVSTGFYNEQFF. In DNA, the CDR3 is TGTGCCAGCAGCTTAGTTTCAACGGGGTTTTACAATGAGCAGTTCTTC.

This chain connects TRBV20-1 to TRBJ2-3, with 14 bases identical to TRBD2. CDR1 is DFQATT and CDR2 is SNEGSKA in the germline V gene (reference sequence). With V trimmed by 3 bases and J by 4 bases, 6 bases remained unmatched. The CDR3 length is 16 residues. The DNA for the CDR3 is TGCAGTGCTAGGACTAGCGGGGGGGCTATATCAGATACGCAGTATTTT. This sequence encodes CSARTSGGAISDTQYF.

About this clonotype: Mismatch with germline at one junction end may stem from a read error. J is TRBJ2-5 and V is TRBV7-9; D is perhaps TRBD2 (5 bases). The CDR3 runs to 14 residues. The germline CDR1 and CDR2 sequences are SEHNR and FQNEAQ (reference sequence). Here the CDR3 DNA reads TGTGCCAGCAGCTTATTCTCCAGCGGAGAGACCCAGTATTTC. This codes for CASSLFSSGETQYF. The entire variable domain, with the rest obtained from reference TRBV7-9 and TRBJ2-5, is as follows: DTGVSQNPRHKITKRGQNVTFRCDPISEHNRLYWYRQTLGQGPEFLTYFQNEAQLEKSRLLSDRFSAERPKGSFSTLEIQRTEQGDSAMYLCASSLFSSGETQYFGPGTRLLVL.

This sequence joins TRBV29-1 and TRBJ2-1, with a tentative D call TRBD1 (5 bases). Germline loops: CDR1 SQVTM, CDR2 ANQGSEA. Trimming cost V 4 bases and J 4 bases, with 20 bases left between them. CDR3 length: 16 residues. CDR3 loop: CSVGIGASVIYNEQFF. The CDR3 DNA follows: TGCAGCGTTGGGATTGGGGCATCAGTGATTTACAATGAGCAGTTCTTC.

The J gene is TRBJ1-2, the V gene TRBV6-5, with D possibly being TRBD1 (5 bases). The germline CDR1 and CDR2 sequences are MNHEY and SVGAGI. The CDR3 has 13 amino acids. V lost 6 bases and J lost 5, with 13 bases in between. CDR3 residues: CASRYGTGYGYTF. The CDR3 nucleotides read TGTGCCAGCAGATACGGGACGGGTTATGGCTACACCTTC.

V gene TRBV29-1 combines with J gene TRBJ1-2; 7 bases align to TRBD1. Germline CDR1 and CDR2: SQVTM and ANQGSEA. J was trimmed by 8 bases and V by 5 bases; bases with no gene match: 8. The CDR3 is 12 amino acids. The CDR3, as DNA: TGCAGCGTTCTTCGACAGGGAGGCGGCTACACCTTC. Protein product: CSVLRQGGGYTF.

The V gene is TRBV5-1, the J gene TRBJ2-1; TRBD2 matches 9 bases. The CDR3 has 15 amino acids. Germline values: CDR1 SGHRS, CDR2 YFSETQ. V was pared by 5 bases and J by 5 bases, with 8 bases of the junction left unmatched. DNA of the CDR3: TGCGCCAGCAGACTGACGGGACTAGCCCACAATGAGCAGTTCTTC. Protein: CASRLTGLAHNEQFF.

The J gene is TRBJ2-7, the V gene TRBV7-9; D gene unclear. The germline gives CDR1 SEHNR, CDR2 FQNEAQ (reference sequence). There are 11 residues in the CDR3. Trimming took off 4 bases at V and 7 bases at J, with 8 bases between the two ends. The CDR3 sequence: CASSSPTEQYF. CDR3 nucleotide sequence: TGTGCCAGCAGCTCGCCCACTGAGCAGTACTTC.

The chain carries TRBV15 and TRBJ2-3, with 10 bases lining up with TRBD2. The CDR3 spans 15 residues. Losses at the gene ends were 5 bases for V and 5 bases for J; bases not matched to a gene: 7. In germline, CDR1 is LNHNV, CDR2 YYDKDF (reference sequence). The DNA of the CDR3 is TGTGCCACCAGCCTTCTAGCGGGAGAGAAAGATACGCAGTATTTT. As protein: CATSLLAGEKDTQYF.

V is TRBV14 and J is TRBJ2-7; D perhaps matches TRBD2 (6 bases). V gave up 0 bases and J gave up 6 bases, with 9 bases separating them. Per the germline V gene, CDR1 is SGHDN and CDR2 is FVKESK. This CDR3 contains 13 residues. This CDR3 is CASSQELASEQYF. For the CDR3, the DNA is TGTGCCAGCAGCCAAGAACTAGCCAGCGAGCAGTACTTC.

Only a few counts were recorded for this clonotype. The genes are TRBV24-1 and TRBJ2-5, with a tentative D call TRBD1 (6 bases). The germline V gene encodes CDR1 KGHDR and CDR2 SFDVKD. V lost 5 bases and J 4 bases, leaving 16 bases between the germline ends. The CDR3 contains 15 residues. The CDR3 loop reads CATSVDRRRIETQYF. CDR3 coding DNA: TGTGCCACCAGTGTCGACAGGCGCCGAATAGAGACCCAGTACTTC.

The J gene is TRBJ2-7, the V gene TRBV20-1, with 8 bases fitting TRBD1. The J call may be incorrect, as the DNA end agrees better with TRBJ2-5. Germline V gives CDR1 DFQATT, CDR2 SNEGSKA (reference sequence). The CDR3 covers 14 residues. The CDR3 region is CSAHRPGGQETQYF. Written as DNA, the CDR3 is TGCAGTGCGCACCGCCCAGGGGGCCAGGAGACCCAGTACTTC.

This clonotype was seen a handful of times. The chain joins TRBV4-1 to TRBJ1-1; TRBD1 matches at 11 bases. CDR1 is MGHRA and CDR2 is YSYEKL in the germline V gene. V dropped 2 bases and J dropped 0; count of bases not matched to a gene: 5. CDR3 size: 17 residues. CDR3 DNA sequence: TGCGCCAGCAGCCAAACCGGGACAGGGGGTTTGAACACTGAAGCTTTCTTT. This gives the protein CASSQTGTGGLNTEAFF.

The CDR3 sequence is CATSADRVATEAFF. The CDR3 DNA sequence: TGTGCCACCAGTGCCGACAGGGTGGCCACTGAAGCTTTCTTT. The rearrangement links TRBV24-1 to TRBJ1-1; TRBD1 aligns across 7 bases. Trimming cost V 5 bases and J 4 bases; bases outside gene matches: 6. The germline V gene encodes CDR1 KGHDR and CDR2 SFDVKD. The CDR3 contains 14 residues.

This clonotype turned up a few times. The chain carries TRBV4-1 and TRBJ2-7, with a weak D call TRBD1 (5 bases). V shed 1 base and J shed 0 bases, with 19 bases lying between them. The CDR3 loop spans 18 amino acids. Germline loops: CDR1 MGHRA, CDR2 YSYEKL. The CDR3 DNA sequence: TGCGCCAGCAGCCAAGTCTTCTCCCCAGGGCGTAACTCCTACGAGCAGTACTTC. This codes for CASSQVFSPGRNSYEQYF.

This clonotype was seen a few times. J is TRBJ2-3 and V is TRBV12-3 or TRBV12-4, with 9 bases aligning to TRBD2. CDR3 size: 15 residues. The junction had 8 bases not matched to a gene; V was cut back by 6 bases and J by 4 bases. In DNA, the CDR3 is TGTGCCAGCAGCGTAGCGGGAGCCGTTCCAGATACGCAGTATTTT. Translated, it gives CASSVAGAVPDTQYF.

The DNA for the CDR3 is TGTGCCAGCAGCCCCGTCGTCCCTCACGGCTACACCTTC. This encodes CASSPVVPHGYTF. This chain connects TRBV7-9 to TRBJ1-2; D gene unclear. The length of the CDR3 is 13 residues. Per the germline V gene, CDR1 is SEHNR and CDR2 is FQNEAQ (reference sequence). V was shortened by 5 bases and J by 8 bases, with 15 bases between the two germline ends.

The chain joins TRBV20-1 to TRBJ2-5, with 9 bases fitting TRBD1. The DNA end is more similar to TRBJ2-7, so the J call may be wrong. The CDR3 is made up of 15 amino acids. CDR1 is DFQATT, CDR2 SNEGSKA, per germline (reference sequence). CDR3 coding DNA: TGCAGTGCTAGAGATGACGGGACAGGGCAAAACGAGCAGTACTTC. Translating gives CSARDDGTGQNEQYF.